This is a list of T cell receptor beta chains from one sample in a study of OX40 agonist ivuxolimab in advanced cancers. Sequencing used immunoSEQ multiplex PCR; TCRdb keeps in-frame clones, though not all of them. In the table there are 100,000 or so clones, 70% to 90% of which are singletons. The sample here was CD4+ or CD8+ T cells sorted from blood, taken in a trial of the OX40 agonist ivuxolimab. These receptors were collected from an adult with an advanced solid tumor such as melanoma, head and neck, liver or kidney cancer. The CDR3 runs from the conserved cysteine through the conserved F or W. The order of the fields is clone size, J gene, D gene, V gene, CDR3 DNA, CDR3 protein. A D gene is named only where the DNA matches it firmly. Only part of the rows carry a size: once, few, many, or a class if the clone is expanded.

- TRBJ1-2 - TRBV7-2 TGTGCCAGCAGCTTCGAGGGCTATGGCTACACCTTC CASSFEGYGYTF
- TRBJ1-1 - TRBV9 TGTGCCAGCAGTCACAGGGATGGCACTGAAGCTTTCTTT CASSHRDGTEAFF
few TRBJ2-1 TRBD2 TRBV5-8 TGTGCCAGCAGCCCGGGACTAGCGGGAGGGAATGAGCAGTTCTTC CASSPGLAGGNEQFF
- TRBJ2-5 TRBD2 TRBV28 TGTGCCAGCAGTACCTCAGCCCGGGAGGTCCAAGAGACCCAGTACTTC CASSTSAREVQETQYF
- TRBJ1-1 - TRBV7-3 TGTGCCAGCAGCTCTGTCCCGGGACGTCTAACTGAAGCTTTCTTT CASSSVPGRLTEAFF
few TRBJ1-2 - TRBV19 TGTGCCCACAAGTTTAGGGTAAGCGGCATGGGGAAGGGCTACACCTTC CAHKFRVSGMGKGYTF
- TRBJ1-5 TRBD1 TRBV5-6 TGTGCCAGCAGCGTCGGACAGGGGAGATTTGGCAATCAGCCCCAGCATTTT CASSVGQGRFGNQPQHF
- TRBJ2-1 - TRBV10-3 TGTGCCATCAGTGATCGGAGCTCAGGTGAGCAGTTCTTC CAISDRSSGEQFF
- TRBJ2-7 - TRBV29-1 TGCAGACTCAACCCGGACTCTACCTACGAGCAGTACTTC CRLNPDSTYEQYF
- TRBJ1-6 - TRBV28 TGTGCCAGCAGTTTAGGTCAGGGAATTTCACCCCTCCACTTT CASSLGQGISPLHF
- TRBJ1-4 TRBD1 TRBV19 TGTGCCAGTAACGACAGGGGGAACGAAAAACTGTTTTTT CASNDRGNEKLFF
- TRBJ2-5 TRBD1 TRBV7-2 TGTGCCAGCAGCTCCACAGGGGGTCGGCAAGAGACCCAGTACTTC CASSSTGGRQETQYF
- TRBJ1-1 - TRBV28 TGTGCCAGCTGGGACGGTAACACTGAAGCTTTCTTT CASWDGNTEAFF
- TRBJ1-1 - TRBV11-2 TGTGCCAGCAGCTTTTCGGAAGGCACTGAAGCTTTCTTT CASSFSEGTEAFF
few TRBJ1-6 TRBD1 TRBV14 TGTGCCAGCAGCCTCACAGGGGGTCGCTCACCCCTCCACTTT CASSLTGGRSPLHF
- TRBJ2-3 - TRBV29-1 TGCAGCGCTCGCCCTCAGACAGCAGCGGCAGATACGCAGTATTTT CSARPQTAAADTQYF
once TRBJ2-2 - TRBV19 TGTGCCAGCAGGGGAGGCGCTAGGGGGGAGCTGTTTTTT CASRGGARGELFF
- TRBJ2-1 TRBD1 TRBV28 TGTGCCAGCAGTTTATGGGACAGGCGAGCAAATGAGCAGTTCTTC CASSLWDRRANEQFF
once TRBJ2-2 TRBD1 TRBV10-3 TGTGCCACAACAGGGGACACCGGGGAGCTGTTTTTT CATTGDTGELFF
few TRBJ1-1 - TRBV20-1 TGCAGTGCTAGAGGTTACACTGAAGCTTTCTTT CSARGYTEAFF
- TRBJ1-2 - TRBV28 TGTGCCAGCAGTACCACCCGCTCGGACTATGGCTACACCTTC CASSTTRSDYGYTF
- TRBJ2-3 - TRBV5-1 TGCGCCAGCAGCACAGCAGGGCAGGTTGACACAGATACGCAGTATTTT CASSTAGQVDTDTQYF
- TRBJ2-1 TRBD2 TRBV7-9 TGTGCCAGCAGCTTTATGAGCGGGAGAAGCTCCTACAATGAGCAGTTCTTC CASSFMSGRSSYNEQFF
- TRBJ1-6 TRBD1 TRBV2 TGTGCCAGCAGCGGCCTGGGGACAGGAAATTCACCCCTCCACTTT CASSGLGTGNSPLHF
- TRBJ2-7 - TRBV5-6 TGTGCCAGCAGCGCGGGAAGCGGGTCTGGGTGGAACGAGCAGTACTTC CASSAGSGSGWNEQYF
- TRBJ1-2 - TRBV18 TGTGCCAGCTCACCACCGGAGACCACCCCCCGAGGCTACACCTTC CASSPPETTPRGYTF
- TRBJ1-5 - TRBV30 TGTGCCTGGAGTGTGGGCAGAGCTTCACTAAGCAATCAGCCCCAGCATTTT CAWSVGRASLSNQPQHF
- TRBJ2-2 TRBD2 TRBV9 TGTGCCAGCAGCGTAGCTACGGGACTAGCGGTGGGGACCGGGGAGCTGTTTTTT CASSVATGLAVGTGELFF
- TRBJ2-6 - TRBV7-8 TGTGCCAGCAGCCTTAGGCCAAGTGGGTCCTCTGGGGCCAACGTCCTGACTTTC CASSLRPSGSSGANVLTF
- TRBJ1-2 - TRBV19 TGTGCCAGTAGTTTAAGGCGGGACTTTCTGCGCTACACCTTC CASSLRRDFLRYTF
- TRBJ2-5 - TRBV18 TGTGCCAGCTCTCCTCGGGGGGCCCAAGAGACCCAGTACTTC CASSPRGAQETQYF
once TRBJ2-2 - TRBV6-5 TGTGCCAGCAGTTACAGTAACACCGGGGAGCTGTTTTTT CASSYSNTGELFF
- TRBJ2-1 - TRBV7-2 TGTGCCAGCAGCCCCGACGGGGTCTCCTACAATGAGCAGTTCTTC CASSPDGVSYNEQFF
- TRBJ1-3 - TRBV6-1 TGTGCCAGCAGTGAACAGGGGAACTCTGGAAACACCATATATTTT CASSEQGNSGNTIYF
- TRBJ2-3 - TRBV7-9 TGTGCCAGCAGCTTCGGCTCCAAGGTTCTCACAGATACGCAGTATTTT CASSFGSKVLTDTQYF
- TRBJ2-2 TRBD2 TRBV27 TGTGCCAGCAGTAAACTAGCGGGAGCGGACACCGGGGAGCTGTTTTTT CASSKLAGADTGELFF
- TRBJ2-3 - TRBV5-1 TGCGCCAGCAGCTTGGACAGGTCCACAGATACGCAGTATTTT CASSLDRSTDTQYF
once TRBJ1-2 - TRBV6-1 TGTGCCAGCAGTGAGGCCCCCAATTCGGGCGGCTACACCTTC CASSEAPNSGGYTF
- TRBJ2-1 - TRBV19 TGTGCCAGTAGTGTGTGGGGGGCGCGTAATGAGCAGTTCTTC CASSVWGARNEQFF
- TRBJ2-6 TRBD1 TRBV28 TGTGCCAGCAGTTCCCCTGCCGACAGGGCTGGGGCCAACGTCCTGACTTTC CASSSPADRAGANVLTF